A single sample is the source of the 23 T cell receptor beta chains below, sequenced in a study of T cells in Graves' hyperthyroidism and ophthalmopathy. The CDR3 regions of TCR beta were amplified from RNA transcripts. Initially, a first-round RT-PCR of the TCR CDR3 employed the HTBI primer set. MiXCR, applied by TCRdb to the multiplex PCR reads, yields one record per CDR3 protein. The table has a few hundred thousand distinct CDR3 sequences, about 43% seen once; the top ten hold about 8%. The sequencing input was peripheral blood or thyroid tissue (not recorded which). These receptors all stem from a woman younger than 30 with Graves' hyperthyroidism.

The CDR3 region is CASRRDLGVEEQYF. The CDR3 bases are TGTGCCAGCAGACGGGACTTGGGGGTAGAGGAGCAGTACTTC. The chain links TRBV2 to TRBJ2-7, with D perhaps matching TRBD2 (6 bases). CDR3 length: 14 amino acids. V lost 6 bases to trimming and J lost 7 bases, with 19 bases between them. CDR1 is SNHLY, CDR2 FYNNEI, per germline.

CDR3 residues: CASSAQGDTQYF. The CDR3 DNA is TGTGCCAGCAGTGCCCAGGGAGATACGCAGTATTTT. The chain is built from TRBV2 and TRBJ2-3; tentatively, D is TRBD1 (5 bases). In germline, CDR1 is SNHLY, CDR2 FYNNEI. The V end was cut by 4 bases, the J end by 5 bases, with 7 bases between. The length of the CDR3 is 12 residues.

On this clonotype: This clone may be a read error of a much larger clone one base away. CDR3 in amino acids: CASSIYTGELVF. As DNA, the CDR3 is TGTGCCAGTAGTATCTACACCGGGGAGCTGGTTTTT. This rearrangement joins TRBV19 to TRBJ2-2, with a possible D match to TRBD2 (5 bases). CDR1 and CDR2 (germline): LNHDA, SQIVND (reference sequence). The CDR3 length is 12 residues.

Many counts were recorded for this clonotype. The chain recombines TRBV20-1 with TRBJ1-5; D unresolved. Germline V gives CDR1 DFQATT, CDR2 SNEGSKA (reference sequence). This CDR3 spans 13 amino acids. Between the trimmed V and J ends, which lost 0 bases and 10 bases, there was a span of 13 bases. The CDR3 loop is CSARDMEFNPQHF. CDR3 nucleotides: TGCAGTGCTAGAGATATGGAGTTCAACCCCCAGCATTTT.

V and J are TRBV5-4 and TRBJ1-2, with 9 positions matching TRBD1. The V gene end was trimmed by 7 bases and the J gene end by 6 bases; junction bases not matched to a gene: 16. The CDR3 totals 16 residues. Germline assignment: CDR1 SGHNT and CDR2 YYREEE (reference sequence). The CDR3 reads CASGKTGQGYSHGYTF. As DNA, the CDR3 is TGTGCCAGCGGGAAAACGGGACAGGGTTATTCGCATGGCTACACCTTC. Based on the CDR3 plus reference TRBV5-4 and TRBJ1-2, the full variable domain is ETGVTQSPTHLIKTRGQQVTLRCSSQSGHNTVSWYQQALGQGPQFIFQYYREEENGRGNFPPRFSGLQFPNYSSELNVNALELDDSALYLCASGKTGQGYSHGYTFGSGTRLTVV.

Note on this clonotype: A much larger clone differs by one base, so this may be a read error. The rearrangement uses TRBV11-2 and TRBJ2-7; 9 nucleotides agree with TRBD2. The CDR3 loop spans 16 amino acids. V lost 5 bases and J lost 7; bases outside the gene matches: 15. Germline CDR1 SGHAT, CDR2 FQNNGV. This CDR3 is CASSLDGLARYNEQYF. The CDR3 nucleotides read TGTGCCAGCAGCCTCGACGGACTAGCGCGATACAATGAGCAGTACTTC.

CDR3 DNA: TGCAGTGCTAGTGGGCCCTCAACTAATGAAAAACTGTTTTTT. Translation gives CSASGPSTNEKLFF. This chain connects TRBV20-1 to TRBJ1-4; D is unresolved. The CDR3 consists of 14 residues. From germline, CDR1 is DFQATT and CDR2 SNEGSKA (reference sequence). Trimming left V 3 bases short and J 0 bases short, with 8 bases between.

This clonotype was detected only a few times. This chain joins TRBV3-1 and TRBJ1-4, with D unclear. With 1 base removed from V and 5 bases from J, the gap between germline ends came to 8 bases. The CDR3 spans 14 residues. Looked up from germline, CDR1 is LGHDT and CDR2 is YNNKEL (reference sequence). This CDR3 reads CASSQVLDNEKLFF. The CDR3 region has the DNA TGTGCCAGCAGCCAAGTATTGGACAATGAAAAACTGTTTTTT. The entire variable domain, with the rest obtained from reference TRBV3-1 and TRBJ1-4, is as follows: DTAVSQTPKYLVTQMGNDKSIKCEQNLGHDTMYWYKQDSKKFLKIMFSYNNKELIINETVPNRFSPKSPDKAHLNLHINSLELGDSAVYFCASSQVLDNEKLFFGSGTQLSVL.

This chain uses TRBV15 with TRBJ2-7; D is uncertain. The CDR3 is made up of 14 amino acids. V dropped 3 bases and J dropped 3 bases, with 12 bases sitting between them. Germline loops: CDR1 LNHNV, CDR2 YYDKDF (reference sequence). CDR3 sequence: CATSSLIGSYEQYF. CDR3 nucleotide sequence: TGTGCCACCAGCAGCCTCATAGGTAGCTACGAGCAGTACTTC.

This clonotype showed up many times. V is TRBV7-7 and J is TRBJ1-2, with D unclear. Germline values: CDR1 SSHAT, CDR2 FNYEAQ (reference sequence). Trimming removed 2 bases at V and 7 bases at J, with 17 bases between. CDR3 length: 15 amino acids. CDR3 amino acids: CASSLLNSSSLGYTF. The CDR3 nucleotides read TGTGCCAGCAGCTTATTAAACTCCTCAAGTCTTGGCTACACCTTC.

V usage is TRBV29-1 and J usage is TRBJ1-5; no clear D. CDR1 and CDR2 from the germline V gene are SQVTM and ANQGSEA. The CDR3 has 12 residues. The V gene lost 7 bases and the J gene lost 3 bases, with 10 bases spanning the gap. This chain's CDR3 is CSAPAVNQPQHF. CDR3 DNA sequence: TGCAGCGCCCCGGCGGTCAATCAGCCCCAGCATTTT.

In this sample, this clonotype turned up many times. The CDR3 coding sequence is TGCGCCAGCAGCCCGAGACAGGACACTGAAGCTTTCTTT. This codes for CASSPRQDTEAFF. This chain connects TRBV5-1 to TRBJ1-1, with D tentatively TRBD1 (6 bases). CDR3 length equals 13 residues. Per the germline V gene, CDR1 is SGHRS and CDR2 is YFSETQ. Trimming removed 4 bases at V and 3 bases at J, with 10 bases between.

This clonotype was seen only once. The CDR3 end shows no conserved phenylalanine or tryptophan, and so a read error is likely. The chain is built from TRBV9 and TRBJ2-7; 10 nucleotides match TRBD1. The V gene end was trimmed by 4 bases and the J gene end by 4 bases; junction bases not matched to a gene: 5. Germline V gene lookup returns CDR1 SGDLS and CDR2 YYNGEE. The CDR3 sequence is 14 residues long. The CDR3 DNA reads as TGTGCCAGCAGCTCCCGGGACAGGGGTTACGAGCAGTACCTC. Protein: CASSSRDRGYEQYL.

In DNA form, the CDR3 reads TGTGCCAGCAGTGAAGCTCAGGGGCTAGATGGCTACACCTTC. It codes for CASSEAQGLDGYTF. V gene TRBV2 combines with J gene TRBJ1-2; a weak D match, TRBD1 (6 bases). V lost 0 bases and J lost 6, with 11 bases in between. From germline, CDR1 is SNHLY and CDR2 FYNNEI. The CDR3 spans 14 residues.

This clonotype showed up just once. This chain joins TRBV10-3 and TRBJ2-5; D is tentatively TRBD1 or TRBD2 (5 bases each). The CDR3 is made up of 12 amino acids. V was cut by 10 bases and J by 5 bases, with 14 bases left in between. Germline values: CDR1 ENHRY, CDR2 SYGVKD. CDR3 DNA: TGTGCCACCAGGGACGGGGACGAGACCCAGTACTTC. This translates into CATRDGDETQYF.

This clonotype showed up many times. The V gene is TRBV19, the J gene TRBJ1-2; TRBD1 might be the D (6 bases). V lost 3 bases, J lost 0 bases, and 14 bases lay in between. The CDR3 extends over 16 amino acids. CDR1 is LNHDA, CDR2 SQIVND, per germline (reference sequence). CDR3 amino acids: CASSIRGPSPNYGYTF. CDR3 DNA: TGTGCCAGTAGTATCCGGGGGCCCTCCCCTAACTATGGCTACACCTTC. Based on the CDR3 plus reference TRBV19 and TRBJ1-2, the full variable domain is DGGITQSPKYLFRKEGQNVTLSCEQNLNHDAMYWYRQDPGQGLRLIYYSQIVNDFQKGDIAEGYSVSREKKESFPLTVTSAQKNPTAFYLCASSIRGPSPNYGYTFGSGTRLTVV.

This clonotype was counted ten times or more. The V gene is TRBV27, the J gene TRBJ2-7; 8 bases are a match to TRBD2. The CDR3 consists of 15 residues. After removal of 6 bases from V and 4 bases from J, the junction contained 11 bases not matched to a gene. Germline V gene sequence: CDR1 MNHEY, CDR2 SMNVEV (reference sequence). This CDR3 reads CASSLLSGRGYEQYF. In DNA, the CDR3 is TGTGCCAGCAGCCTACTCAGCGGGAGAGGGTACGAGCAGTACTTC.

This clonotype was seen at least ten times. This CDR3 reads CSAATGTSGIETQYF. CDR3 coding DNA: TGCAGTGCTGCAACCGGGACTAGCGGGATCGAGACCCAGTACTTC. This chain joins TRBV20-1 and TRBJ2-5, with 13 bases that match TRBD2. CDR1 and CDR2 from the germline V gene are DFQATT and SNEGSKA (reference sequence). Losses at the gene ends were 5 bases for V and 5 bases for J; bases not matched to a gene: 8. CDR3 length: 15 residues.

The J gene is TRBJ2-5, the V gene TRBV9; possibly TRBD2 for D (6 bases). The germline V gene has CDR1 SGDLS and CDR2 YYNGEE. This CDR3 spans 17 amino acids. V was clipped by 4 bases and J by 7 bases, with 26 bases between them. CDR3 sequence reads: CASSPMGGGGWGATQYF. For the CDR3, the DNA is TGTGCCAGCAGCCCCATGGGGGGTGGAGGGTGGGGAGCGACCCAGTACTTC.

This chain connects TRBV10-3 to TRBJ1-1; D ambiguous. The CDR3 is 14 amino acids. Germline V gene lookup returns CDR1 ENHRY and CDR2 SYGVKD. Trimming took 3 bases from V and 1 from J, leaving 9 bases between them. As DNA, the CDR3 is TGTGCCATCAGTGAAGGGCGGGAGAACACTGAAGCTTTCTTT. Its translation is CAISEGRENTEAFF.

This clonotype was counted many times. The V gene is TRBV12-3 or TRBV12-4, the J gene TRBJ2-5, with TRBD2 matching over 12 bases. The CDR3 is 15 residues long. Trimming cost V 3 bases and J 5 bases; bases outside gene matches: 4. The CDR3 sequence: CASSFLAGGLETQYF. The DNA of the CDR3 is TGTGCCAGCAGTTTTCTAGCGGGAGGGCTGGAGACCCAGTACTTC.

With respect to this clonotype: The CDR3 does not close with the conserved phenylalanine or tryptophan, likely indicating a read error. V usage is TRBV14 and J usage is TRBJ2-7; 7 positions agree with TRBD2. This CDR3 has 13 residues. V gave up 7 bases and J gave up 2 bases; unmatched junction bases: 5. The germline V gene encodes CDR1 SGHDN and CDR2 FVKESK. The CDR3 coding sequence is TGTGCCAGCACTAGCGGCCTTACCTACGAGCAGTACCTC. Protein product: CASTSGLTYEQYL.

The rearrangement links TRBV2 to TRBJ1-2; no clear D. Trimming cost V 5 bases and J 8 bases, with 15 bases left between them. CDR1 and CDR2 from the germline V gene are SNHLY and FYNNEI. The CDR3 is 13 amino acids. Here the CDR3 reads CASSPETTQGYTF. For the CDR3, the DNA is TGTGCCAGCAGTCCGGAAACGACCCAAGGCTACACCTTC.